Listed here are 8 T cell receptor beta chains from one sample, sequenced in a study of T cell repertoires in cytomegalovirus infection. These TCRs' antigens remain unknown. TCRdb re-called the reads through MiXCR, storing one row per CDR3 protein. This table holds some 920,000 distinct CDR3 sequences, around 29% found once. The sample consisted of cultured CD8+ T cells from PBMCs, taken from culture after CMV antigen stimulation. The receptors were sampled from a human donor in good health (CMV status not recorded). Some clones in this sample may be carry-over from other donors' samples.

CDR3 amino acids: CASSPTGGLSYNEQFF. The CDR3 DNA follows: TGTGCCAGCAGCCCAACAGGGGGCCTATCCTACAATGAGCAGTTCTTC. The V and J genes are TRBV14 and TRBJ2-1, with 9 bases identical to TRBD1. Losses at the gene ends were 4 bases for V and 1 base for J; bases not matched to a gene: 5. Per the germline V gene, CDR1 is SGHDN and CDR2 is FVKESK. The CDR3 spans 16 residues. The whole variable domain, filled in from reference TRBV14 and TRBJ2-1, reads EAGVTQFPSHSVIEKGQTVTLRCDPISGHDNLYWYRRVMGKEIKFLLHFVKESKQDESGMPNNRFLAERTGGTYSTLKVQPAELEDSGVYFCASSPTGGLSYNEQFFGPGTRLTVL.

The V gene is TRBV6-8, the J gene TRBJ1-1; D is unclear. In germline, CDR1 is MNHGY, CDR2 SAAAGT. This CDR3 is built from 20 residues. Trimming stripped 0 bases from V and 1 base from J, with 24 bases between. The CDR3 region has the DNA TGTGCCAGCAGTTACTCGAAGGGCGGGAATACCTTCTGGCCGAACACTGAAGCTTTCTTT. It is translated as CASSYSKGGNTFWPNTEAFF.

The chain has TRBV12-5 and TRBJ2-4; D is unclear. Germline lookup yields CDR1 LGHNT and CDR2 FRNRAP. This CDR3 comprises 14 residues. Trimming pared 7 bases from V and 3 bases from J, leaving 13 bases between. CDR3: CASATTENKNIQYF. The CDR3 nucleotides read TGTGCTAGTGCCACGACTGAAAACAAAAACATTCAGTACTTC. Drawing the rest from reference TRBV12-5 and TRBJ2-4, the complete variable domain is DARVTQTPRHKVTEMGQEVTMRCQPILGHNTVFWYRQTMMQGLELLAYFRNRAPLDDSGMPKDRFSAEMPDATLATLKIQPSEPRDSAVYFCASATTENKNIQYFGAGTRLSVL.

This clonotype has just a few counts. The chain carries TRBV6-1 and TRBJ2-7, with D maybe TRBD1 (6 bases). V was cut by 6 bases and J by 6 bases, with 12 bases left in between. CDR1 and CDR2 (germline): MNHNS, SASEGT. The CDR3 covers 12 residues. CDR3 loop: CASSRGGSEQYV. CDR3 nucleotide sequence: TGTGCCAGCAGCCGAGGGGGAAGCGAGCAGTACGTC.

J is TRBJ1-2 and V is TRBV9; D uncertain. The germline V gene has CDR1 SGDLS and CDR2 YYNGEE. Trimming removed 3 bases from V and 8 bases from J, with 11 bases in between. This CDR3 has 12 residues. The CDR3 loop is CASSGDPDGYTF. In DNA form, the CDR3 reads TGTGCCAGCAGCGGGGATCCGGACGGCTACACCTTC.

The rearrangement uses TRBV6-5 and TRBJ1-1, with 7 bases aligning to TRBD1. This CDR3 is 16 amino acids long. V gave up 2 bases and J gave up 1 base; unmatched junction bases: 7. Germline values: CDR1 MNHEY, CDR2 SVGAGI. CDR3 DNA: TGTGCCAGCAGTTACCCCTACCAGGGGGAGAACACTGAAGCTTTCTTT. Protein: CASSYPYQGENTEAFF.

The chain employs TRBV25-1 and TRBJ2-2; D perhaps matches TRBD1 (6 bases). The CDR3 consists of 15 residues. Germline CDR1 and CDR2: MGHDK and SYGVNS. V was pared by 1 base and J by 5 bases, with 11 bases between. CDR3 coding DNA: TGTGCCAGCAGTGAATCCCACAGGGCAACCGGGGAGCTGTTTTTT. It yields the protein CASSESHRATGELFF.

This clonotype showed up many times. The rearrangement joins TRBV12-5 to TRBJ1-1; 8 bases match TRBD1. Germline assignment: CDR1 LGHNT and CDR2 FRNRAP. With V trimmed by 1 base and J by 0 bases, 7 bases remained unmatched. This CDR3 comprises 17 residues. CDR3 bases: TGTGCTAGTGGTTTGGGCGGGACAGGCCTTCTGAACACTGAAGCTTTCTTT. Its translation is CASGLGGTGLLNTEAFF.